These T cell receptor beta chains were read from a single sample in a study of T cell responses to AZD1222 COVID-19 vaccine. The table came from immunoSEQ multiplex PCR; TCRdb's copy has only in-frame clones and leaves some out. The sample contains about 150,000 clones, about 91% of which appear only once. Here the sequenced sample was peripheral blood, taken on day 0 of MenACWY control vaccination. The receptors were sampled from an adult in good health. Both conserved end residues are part of each CDR3. Each record gives: D gene, clone size, V gene, J gene, CDR3 DNA, CDR3 protein. D genes are given only for firm matches. Clone sizes are given selectively: once, few, many, or a class where the clone is expanded.

d_gene: .
abundance: .
v_gene: TRBV28
j_gene: TRBJ2-7
CDR3nt: TGTGCCAGCAGTTTATTGGGGGGCGAGCAGTACTTC
CDR3aa: CASSLLGGEQYF

d_gene: TRBD2
abundance: once
v_gene: TRBV7-9
j_gene: TRBJ2-1
CDR3nt: TGTGCCAGCAGACCCAGAGGGACTAGCGGGAGTGTGAATGAGCAGTTCTTC
CDR3aa: CASRPRGTSGSVNEQFF

d_gene: .
abundance: .
v_gene: TRBV6-2/TRBV6-3
j_gene: TRBJ1-1
CDR3nt: TGTGCCAGCAGTTACTCACGGTCTTGGGCCACTGAAGCTTTCTTT
CDR3aa: CASSYSRSWATEAFF

d_gene: .
abundance: .
v_gene: TRBV28
j_gene: TRBJ2-2
CDR3nt: TGTGCCAGCGGACCCCAGGGGAACACCGGGGAGCTGTTTTTT
CDR3aa: CASGPQGNTGELFF

d_gene: .
abundance: .
v_gene: TRBV5-1
j_gene: TRBJ2-3
CDR3nt: TGCGCCAGCAGCTTGTCGGGTAGGACGAGCACAGATACGCAGTATTTT
CDR3aa: CASSLSGRTSTDTQYF

d_gene: .
abundance: .
v_gene: TRBV5-4
j_gene: TRBJ2-3
CDR3nt: TGTGCCAGCAGCTTGGATCCCGGAGATACGCAGTATTTT
CDR3aa: CASSLDPGDTQYF

d_gene: .
abundance: .
v_gene: TRBV27
j_gene: TRBJ1-1
CDR3nt: TGTGCCAGCAGCCTGACAGTAGGGACTGAAGCTTTCTTT
CDR3aa: CASSLTVGTEAFF

d_gene: .
abundance: .
v_gene: TRBV4-3
j_gene: TRBJ1-1
CDR3nt: TGCGCCAGCAGCCAAAAAAACCGGGGAACTGAAGCTTTCTTT
CDR3aa: CASSQKNRGTEAFF

d_gene: .
abundance: .
v_gene: TRBV11-2
j_gene: TRBJ1-6
CDR3nt: TGTGCCAGCAGCCCGCGGGCGAATTCACCCCTCCACTTT
CDR3aa: CASSPRANSPLHF

d_gene: TRBD2
abundance: .
v_gene: TRBV9
j_gene: TRBJ2-3
CDR3nt: TGTGCCAGCAGCGTAGGGACTAGCGGGGGGGCTGAAGCGCAGTATTTT
CDR3aa: CASSVGTSGGAEAQYF

d_gene: TRBD1
abundance: .
v_gene: TRBV5-1
j_gene: TRBJ1-1
CDR3nt: TGCGCCAGCAGCACGGAAGCTGGGGGACAGGGGGAGAACACTGAAGCTTTCTTT
CDR3aa: CASSTEAGGQGENTEAFF

d_gene: .
abundance: .
v_gene: TRBV4-3
j_gene: TRBJ1-1
CDR3nt: TGCGCCAGCAGCCAAGTAGTAGGGGGCACTGAAGCTTTCTTT
CDR3aa: CASSQVVGGTEAFF